This T cell receptor (beta chain) was recovered during a study of T cells in Graves' hyperthyroidism and ophthalmopathy. The wider study: Sampling of peripheral blood happened at initial diagnosis, prior to any treatment. Regarding the study as a whole: Most clonotypes expanded in the thyroid (above 0.001) were also present in blood.

It was RNA transcripts that yielded the amplified TCR beta CDR3 regions. Researchers ran a first-round RT-PCR on the TCR CDR3 using the HTBI primer set. TCRdb recomputed calls from the multiplex PCR reads with MiXCR, one row per CDR3 protein. The data show some 620,000 distinct CDR3 sequences, about 16% seen once. Germline CDR1 is MNHNS and CDR2 is SASEGT. The V and J ends lost 4 bases and 2 bases respectively, with 12 bases between them. The CDR3 totals 14 residues. Graves' hyperthyroidism without ophthalmopathy progression within 18 months was termed stable. PBMCs were sourced from about 10 ml fresh peripheral blood. This clonotype was detected ten times or more. Its antigen is undetermined.

The chain couples TRBV6-1 to TRBJ2-7; D may be TRBD1 (6 bases). The source is a woman in her thirties with Graves' hyperthyroidism. Material for sequencing was blood. DNA for the CDR3: TGTGCCAGCAGTGTGGGGACAACCACCTACGAGCAGTACTTC. Translating gives CASSVGTTTYEQYF.